This T cell receptor beta chain was captured by sequencing in a study of T cell repertoires in cytomegalovirus infection. Study at large: Carrying CMV and the relevant HLA type showed in public TCR beta signatures. Overall study results and limits: What dominated the ex vivo response were HLA-C-restricted CMV-specific TCR beta clonotypes.

About this clonotype: Its specificity is unknown.

TCRdb analysed the reads with MiXCR anew, one entry per CDR3 protein. Of 650,000 to 900,000 distinct CDR3 sequences listed, about 28% are singletons. V was pared by 5 bases and J by 0 bases, with 10 bases between. Germline assignment: CDR1 MNHEY and CDR2 SVGEGT. This CDR3 is built from 14 residues. The sequences come from cultured CD8+ T cells from PBMCs, collected from culture after CMV antigen stimulation. The sequence came from a human donor in good health (CMV status not recorded). Some clones in this sample may be carry-over from other donors' samples. The V gene is TRBV6-2 or TRBV6-3, the J gene TRBJ2-5; D ambiguous. In DNA form, the CDR3 reads TGTGCCAGCAGTAGACTGGTAAACCAAGAGACCCAGTACTTC. This sequence encodes CASSRLVNQETQYF.